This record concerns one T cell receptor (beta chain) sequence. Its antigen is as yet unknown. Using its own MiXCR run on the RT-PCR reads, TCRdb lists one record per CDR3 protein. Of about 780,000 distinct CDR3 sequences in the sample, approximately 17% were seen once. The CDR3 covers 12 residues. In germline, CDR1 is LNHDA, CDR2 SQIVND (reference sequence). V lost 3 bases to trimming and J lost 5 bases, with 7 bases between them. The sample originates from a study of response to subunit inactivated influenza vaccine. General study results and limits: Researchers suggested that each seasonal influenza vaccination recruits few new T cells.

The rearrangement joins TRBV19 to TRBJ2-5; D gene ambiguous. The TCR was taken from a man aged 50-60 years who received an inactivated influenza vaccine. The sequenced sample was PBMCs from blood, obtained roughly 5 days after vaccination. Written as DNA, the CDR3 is TGTGCCAGTAGTATTGGATTGGAGACCCAGTACTTC. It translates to CASSIGLETQYF.